This note documents a single T cell receptor (beta chain) sequence. Its antigen is not known. At the DNA level, this CDR3 is encoded by other sequences in the same sample as well. This sample is part of a study of shared clonotypes between healthy human individuals. Per sorted-subset replicate PCR, input was approximately 0.2 ug DNA, representing around 30,000 T cell genomes. TCRdb keeps only in-frame clones here, not all; method: immunoSEQ multiplex PCR. This table has roughly 2,300,000 clones, less than 95% appearing once. Broader study findings: Relative to their counterparts shared across all four donors, non-shared clonotypes exhibited diminished generation probabilities.

This TCR derives from a man aged 18 to 30 in good health. Some clones in this sample may be carry-over from other donors' samples. Source material: naive CD4+ T cells from PBMCs. Subset reported: CD45RA+ positively selected.

CDR3 sequence (DNA): TGTGCCAGCTCTGACAGGAGGACTGAAGCTTTCTTT. This codes for CASSDRRTEAFF. V gene TRBV19 combines with J gene TRBJ1-1, with D perhaps matching TRBD1 (6 bases). The V and J ends lost 9 bases and 5 bases respectively, with 13 bases between them. Germline CDR1 reads LNHDA; CDR2 reads SQIVND (reference sequence). The CDR3 runs to 12 residues.